The source of this T cell receptor (beta chain) is a study of blood T cell repertoires in COVID-19. Participants came from around 25 US areas, aged about 18 to 89 years. CDR1 is MNHNY, CDR2 SVGAGI, per germline (reference sequence). The ends were cut back, 4 bases at V and 7 bases at J, with 13 bases in the middle. The CDR3 spans 14 residues. Generated by immunoSEQ multiplex PCR, the TCRdb table keeps only in-frame clones and is missing some. This repertoire shows hundreds of thousands of clones, approximately 86% found once; its top ten account for about 1.5%. The sample consisted of PBMCs or T cells enriched from blood (not recorded which). This clonotype originated in a woman between 50 and 59 years old who had recovered from COVID-19. The V gene is TRBV6-6, the J gene TRBJ1-4; a weak D match, TRBD1 (6 bases). The CDR3 nucleotides read TGTGCCAGCAGTTTCCCGGGGGGCGGTGAAAAACTGTTTTTT. Its translation is CASSFPGGGEKLFF.